Below are 30 T cell receptor beta chains sequenced from a single sample in a study of breast tumors, draining lymph nodes, adjacent tissues. Samples came from axillary lymph nodes draining the breast cancer. TCRdb reprocessed the multiplex PCR reads via MiXCR and lists one record per CDR3 protein. The table lists approximately 280,000 distinct CDR3 sequences, 30% to 35% of them singletons. Sequencing used axillary lymph node tissue. Source of these receptors: a female donor with breast cancer. Some clones in this sample may be carry-over from other donors' samples.

This clonotype was found a few times. The J gene is TRBJ2-2, the V gene TRBV12-3 or TRBV12-4; D could derive from TRBD1 or TRBD2 (6 bases each). The V end lost 7 bases, the J end lost 6 bases, and 21 bases lay between the germline ends. This CDR3 contains 16 residues. The CDR3 bases are TGTGCCAGCATCTCATATTTGTGGGGGGCAGCCGGGGAGCTGTTTTTT. Protein product: CASISYLWGAAGELFF.

The rearrangement links TRBV6-1 to TRBJ1-4; weak D call: TRBD1 (6 bases). Trimming pared 2 bases from V and 8 bases from J, leaving 15 bases between. There are 15 residues in the CDR3. Per the germline V gene, CDR1 is MNHNS and CDR2 is SASEGT. DNA of the CDR3: TGTGCCAGCAGTGAACAGGCTGGGGGCCTCGAAAAACTGTTTTTT. Translated, it gives CASSEQAGGLEKLFF.

This clonotype has more than one count but fewer than ten. Compared with germline, one end of the junction differs, possibly owing to a read error. J is TRBJ2-1 and V is TRBV12-3 or TRBV12-4, with 9 bases aligning to TRBD2. The CDR3 has 14 amino acids. The DNA for the CDR3 is TGTGCCAGCAGGGCTATAGCGGGAGTCCATGAGCAGTCCTTC. Protein sequence: CASRAIAGVHEQSF.

This clonotype has a handful of counts. The V gene is TRBV28, the J gene TRBJ2-7; D may be TRBD1 or TRBD2 (5 bases each). Trimming removed 1 base from V and 7 bases from J, with 11 bases in between. The CDR3 sequence is 13 residues long. Per germline, CDR1 MDHEN and CDR2 SYDVKM. The chain's CDR3 is CASSLSIEGEQYF. The DNA for the CDR3 is TGTGCCAGCAGTTTATCGATCGAGGGGGAGCAGTACTTC.

This clonotype occurred many times. The chain employs TRBV5-5 and TRBJ2-3; TRBD2 might be the D (6 bases). The CDR3 sequence is 15 residues long. CDR1 SGHKS and CDR2 YYEKEE come from the germline V gene (reference sequence). Trimming pared 1 base from V and 3 bases from J, leaving 12 bases between. The CDR3 region has the DNA TGTGCCAGCAGCTTGCAGGTGGGAGGAACAGATACGCAGTATTTT. This gives the protein CASSLQVGGTDTQYF. Full variable domain (missing parts from reference TRBV5-5 and TRBJ2-3): DAGVTQSPTHLIKTRGQQVTLRCSPISGHKSVSWYQQVLGQGPQFIFQYYEKEERGRGNFPDRFSARQFPNYSSELNVNALLLGDSALYLCASSLQVGGTDTQYFGPGTRLTVL.

The table lists this clonotype with many counts. The rearrangement links TRBV20-1 to TRBJ2-1; weak D call: TRBD2 (6 bases). This CDR3 contains 15 residues. Germline values: CDR1 DFQATT, CDR2 SNEGSKA (reference sequence). V lost 0 bases and J 2 bases, leaving 11 bases between the germline ends. Written as DNA, the CDR3 is TGCAGTGCTAGAGACCGGGACTTCCCCTACAATGAGCAGTTCTTC. This encodes CSARDRDFPYNEQFF.

This clonotype was picked up many times. The chain carries TRBV20-1 and TRBJ2-1; TRBD2 aligns across 9 bases. Germline loops: CDR1 DFQATT, CDR2 SNEGSKA (reference sequence). After removal of 5 bases from V and 4 bases from J, the junction contained 6 bases not matched to a gene. The CDR3 totals 14 residues. CDR3 nucleotide sequence: TGCAGTGCTCCGACTAGCGGAGCTTACAATGAGCAGTTCTTC. Translated, it gives CSAPTSGAYNEQFF.

This clonotype was observed a handful of times. The chain couples TRBV28 to TRBJ2-7; D not resolved. Germline assignment: CDR1 MDHEN and CDR2 SYDVKM. The CDR3 has 14 residues. V dropped 8 bases and J dropped 2 bases, with 16 bases sitting between them. CDR3 coding DNA: TGTGCCAGCTCGGTTGGGTTGGGGACCTACGAGCAGTACTTC. The encoded protein is CASSVGLGTYEQYF.

This chain links TRBV24-1 with TRBJ1-6; 7 bases line up with TRBD1. The CDR3 is 21 residues long. Germline trimming cut 3 bases from V and 5 bases from J; bases unmatched to any gene: 21. Germline V lookup: CDR1 KGHDR, CDR2 SFDVKD. The CDR3 region has the DNA TGTGCCACCAGTGATAGGACAGGCGGGGACATTCGGACAGCGAATAATTCACCCCTCCACTTT. As protein: CATSDRTGGDIRTANNSPLHF.

This clonotype has ten or more counts. This rearrangement joins TRBV11-3 to TRBJ2-7; D unresolved. Trimming pared 1 base from V and 3 bases from J, leaving 7 bases between. This CDR3 has 13 amino acids. Per germline, CDR1 SGHNT and CDR2 YENEEA. The DNA of the CDR3 is TGTGCCAGCAGCTTAGGACCCTTCTACGAGCAGTACTTC. This codes for CASSLGPFYEQYF.

This clonotype was detected a few times. The chain carries TRBV5-1 and TRBJ2-5; TRBD2 matches at 7 bases. The CDR3 contains 15 residues. Germline V gene lookup returns CDR1 SGHRS and CDR2 YFSETQ. Trimming took 2 bases from V and 1 from J; bases not matched to a gene: 5. The CDR3 protein is CASSLGLGTQETQYF. The CDR3 bases are TGCGCCAGCAGCTTAGGACTAGGAACCCAAGAGACCCAGTACTTC.

This sequence joins TRBV7-2 and TRBJ1-2, with D possibly being TRBD1 (5 bases). CDR1 and CDR2 (germline): SGHTA, FQGNSA. The germline V and J ends were trimmed by 0 bases and 7 bases, with 21 bases remaining between them. This CDR3 is 17 amino acids long. CDR3 sequence: CASSLAYPGLAGGGYTF. DNA of the CDR3: TGTGCCAGCAGCTTAGCGTATCCGGGACTAGCGGGAGGTGGCTACACCTTC.

The chain is built from TRBV12-3 or TRBV12-4 and TRBJ2-2; 8 bases fit TRBD2. The trim removed 7 bases at V and 0 bases at J, leaving 4 bases unmatched. The CDR3 sequence is 15 residues long. Here the CDR3 DNA reads TGTGCCAGCACCCCAGCGGGAGCGAACACCGGGGAGCTGTTTTTT. Translation: CASTPAGANTGELFF.

This clonotype was seen just once. This chain connects TRBV7-2 to TRBJ2-7; D may be TRBD1 (6 bases). This CDR3 has 15 residues. V lost 5 bases, J lost 6 bases, and 20 bases lay in between. Per the germline V gene, CDR1 is SGHTA and CDR2 is FQGNSA. The CDR3 here is CASSPDSRVSSEQYF. The CDR3 nucleotides read TGTGCCAGCAGCCCGGACAGCCGCGTCTCATCCGAGCAGTACTTC.

This clonotype was counted ten times or more. The chain recombines TRBV20-1 with TRBJ2-7; D remains unclear. CDR3 length: 12 amino acids. Germline V gives CDR1 DFQATT, CDR2 SNEGSKA (reference sequence). Trimming left V 1 base short and J 4 bases short, with 8 bases between. CDR3 DNA: TGCAGTGCTAGAGCCCCAGGATACGAGCAGTACTTC. Translation: CSARAPGYEQYF.

This clonotype was recorded many times. This sequence joins TRBV19 and TRBJ1-2; possibly TRBD1 for D (5 bases). V lost 5 bases, J lost 2 bases, and 15 bases lay in between. The CDR3 extends over 15 amino acids. The V gene's germline CDR1 is LNHDA and CDR2 SQIVND (reference sequence). This CDR3 is CASSEVPGINYGYTF. The CDR3 DNA is TGTGCCAGTAGTGAGGTTCCAGGGATCAACTATGGCTACACCTTC.

At least ten counts were recorded for this clonotype. The chain employs TRBV6-6 and TRBJ2-7; 10 nucleotides align to TRBD2. CDR1 and CDR2 from the germline V gene are MNHNY and SVGAGI (reference sequence). This CDR3 spans 14 amino acids. Unmatched junction bases numbered 5, after V lost 3 bases and J lost 6 bases. CDR3 region: CASSYRAGGGEQYF. The CDR3 DNA sequence: TGTGCCAGCAGTTATCGAGCGGGAGGGGGCGAGCAGTACTTC.

Of note for this clonotype: A much bigger clone sits one base away, suggesting this may be a read error. This chain uses TRBV6-6 with TRBJ1-2; 8 bases align to TRBD1. In germline, CDR1 is MNHNY, CDR2 SVGAGI (reference sequence). The CDR3 is 15 amino acids. V dropped 5 bases and J dropped 3; count of bases not matched to a gene: 8. The CDR3 DNA follows: TGTGCCAGCAGTAAGGTAACAGGGGGGGACTATGGCTACACCTTC. Encoded protein: CASSKVTGGDYGYTF.

This clonotype has ten or more counts. This rearrangement joins TRBV12-3 or TRBV12-4 to TRBJ1-6; a possible D gene is TRBD1 (5 bases). This CDR3 is 14 amino acids long. Trimming cost V 5 bases and J 7 bases, with 12 bases left between them. The CDR3 here is CASSRRVHNSPLHF. DNA of the CDR3: TGTGCCAGCAGTCGCAGGGTCCACAATTCACCCCTCCACTTT.

This clonotype occurred many times. The chain is built from TRBV20-1 and TRBJ2-1, with a possible D match to TRBD2 (5 bases). The CDR3 runs 14 residues. Germline-derived CDR1 and CDR2 are DFQATT and SNEGSKA (reference sequence). Trimming removed 6 bases at V and 0 bases at J, with 12 bases between. In nucleotides, the CDR3 is TGCAGTGCCCCTCCGAGGGCCTCCTACAATGAGCAGTTCTTC. Translation: CSAPPRASYNEQFF.

This clonotype was found many times. The CDR3 spells CASSLPDRAYEQYF. The CDR3 region has the DNA TGTGCCAGCAGCTTACCGGACAGGGCCTACGAGCAGTACTTC. This chain connects TRBV7-9 to TRBJ2-7, with TRBD1 matching 8 bases. The CDR3 totals 14 residues. Germline loops: CDR1 SEHNR, CDR2 FQNEAQ (reference sequence). J gave up 2 bases and V 2 bases, and 2 bases lay outside the gene matches.

This clonotype was seen repeatedly, ten times or more. The chain has TRBV12-3 or TRBV12-4 and TRBJ2-1; D could derive from TRBD1 or TRBD2 (6 bases each). This CDR3 has 13 amino acids. The V end was cut by 6 bases, the J end by 3 bases, with 9 bases between. The CDR3 region has the DNA TGTGCCAGCAGGGGGGGCCTCTACAATGAGCAGTTCTTC. Translation gives CASRGGLYNEQFF.

A word on this clonotype: It is unclear where the CDR3 begins or ends on the DNA, so no DNA is shown, and the CDR3 is as TCRdb lists it. This chain links TRBV7-2 with TRBJ2-5; the D segment call TRBD1 is taken from the table without a DNA check. The CDR3 spans 19 amino acids, including both terminal residues. Per the germline V gene, CDR1 is SGHTA and CDR2 is FQGNSA. This CDR3 reads CASSFYICSARDRGGTQYF.

At least ten counts were recorded for this clonotype. The chain employs TRBV12-3 or TRBV12-4 and TRBJ1-5; 9 bases match TRBD1. This CDR3 has 15 residues. V dropped 5 bases and J dropped 6; count of bases not matched to a gene: 8. DNA for the CDR3: TGTGCCAGCAGTCATACAGGGGGCCGGGGTCAGCCCCAGCATTTT. It codes for CASSHTGGRGQPQHF.

This clonotype was observed once. Mismatch with germline at one junction end may stem from a read error. The CDR3: CASSLGTSTDAQYF. In DNA form, the CDR3 reads TGTGCCAGCAGCTTAGGCACTAGCACAGATGCGCAGTATTTT. The rearrangement uses TRBV11-2 and TRBJ2-3, with D possibly being TRBD2 (6 bases). Germline CDR1 SGHAT, CDR2 FQNNGV. There are 14 residues in the CDR3.

This clonotype was counted many times. The chain couples TRBV7-2 to TRBJ2-2; either TRBD1 or TRBD2 may fit D (5 bases each). Germline CDR1 reads SGHTA; CDR2 reads FQGNSA. Trimming shortened V by 7 bases and J by 5 bases, and 11 bases separated the two germline ends. The CDR3 is made up of 13 amino acids. CDR3 DNA sequence: TGTGCCAGCACCACTGGGGGTACCGGGGAGCTGTTTTTT. Its protein product is CASTTGGTGELFF.

This clonotype appeared many times. The chain carries TRBV2 and TRBJ1-4, with unresolved D. Germline V gene lookup returns CDR1 SNHLY and CDR2 FYNNEI. The V and J ends lost 1 base and 7 bases respectively, with 7 bases between them. This CDR3 has 13 residues. As DNA, the CDR3 is TGTGCCAGCAGTGAAGTGGTGGGTGAAAAACTGTTTTTT. It specifies CASSEVVGEKLFF.

This clonotype was counted many times. This sequence joins TRBV4-1 and TRBJ2-5, with D possibly matching TRBD2 (6 bases). CDR3 length: 15 amino acids. V was pared by 4 bases and J by 2 bases, with 14 bases between. Germline lookup yields CDR1 MGHRA and CDR2 YSYEKL. CDR3 region: CASSLSGTRQETQYF. The CDR3 nucleotides are TGCGCCAGCAGCCTGTCCGGGACTCGGCAAGAGACCCAGTACTTC.

This clonotype was seen a single time. A much larger clone differs from this one at a single base, so this may be a read error. Because it lacks the conserved phenylalanine or tryptophan at the end, this CDR3 is likely a read error. V gene TRBV10-2 combines with J gene TRBJ2-1; 12 bases map to TRBD2. This CDR3 has 18 amino acids. Per germline, CDR1 WSHSY and CDR2 SAAADI. V was pared by 3 bases and J by 6 bases, with 12 bases of the junction left unmatched. CDR3 residues: CASSEPLAGGEGGNEQFS. Written as DNA, the CDR3 is TGCGCCAGCAGTGAACCCCTAGCGGGGGGGGAGGGGGGCAATGAGCAGTTCTCC.

This clonotype was recorded many times. J is TRBJ2-2 and V is TRBV10-1; no clear D gene. Looked up from germline, CDR1 is WNHNN and CDR2 is SYGVQD (reference sequence). This CDR3 spans 14 amino acids. V was cut by 0 bases and J by 6 bases, with 8 bases left in between. DNA of the CDR3: TGCGCCAGCAGTGAGTCGAAGACGGCCGGGGAGCTGTTTTTT. Translated: CASSESKTAGELFF.